Listed here are 31 T cell receptor beta chains from one sample, sequenced in a study of shared clonotypes between healthy human individuals. The table came from immunoSEQ multiplex PCR; TCRdb's copy has only in-frame clones and leaves some out. The table has 1,400,000 or so clones, about 98.5% seen once. The specimen was naive CD4+ T cells sorted from blood. Sample subset: CD45RA+ positively selected. Receptors were obtained from a young man in good health.

The rearrangement joins TRBV4-1 to TRBJ2-1; TRBD1 matches at 8 bases. Germline-derived CDR1 and CDR2 are MGHRA and YSYEKL. J lost 4 bases, V lost 2 bases, and 7 bases had no gene match. The CDR3 length is 16 residues. For the CDR3, the DNA is TGCGCCAGCAGCCAACCGGACAGGGAAGGTTACAATGAGCAGTTCTTC. It codes for CASSQPDREGYNEQFF.

This clone occurred once. The chain has TRBV11-1 and TRBJ2-1; D is perhaps TRBD2 (5 bases). The CDR3 length is 17 residues. Trimming cost V 4 bases and J 0 bases, with 16 bases left between them. The germline CDR1 and CDR2 sequences are SGHAT and FQDESV (reference sequence). In nucleotides, the CDR3 is TGTGCCAGCAGCTCTGCTTTAGACGGGGACTCCTACAATGAGCAGTTCTTC. Encoded protein: CASSSALDGDSYNEQFF.

DNA of the CDR3: TGTGCCAGCAGCCTACTAGCGGGAGGGTTGGTAGGTGAGCAGTTCTTC. Its translation: CASSLLAGGLVGEQFF. The V and J genes are TRBV11-1 and TRBJ2-1, with 13 bases lining up with TRBD2. V was pared by 5 bases and J by 9 bases, with 10 bases of the junction left unmatched. CDR1 and CDR2 (germline): SGHAT, FQDESV (reference sequence). The CDR3 covers 16 residues.

The chain employs TRBV4-1 and TRBJ2-7; D possibly matches TRBD1 or TRBD2 (5 bases each). The V gene lost 6 bases and the J gene lost 4 bases, with 22 bases spanning the gap. Germline CDR1 and CDR2: MGHRA and YSYEKL. This CDR3 region has 16 residues. In nucleotides, the CDR3 is TGCGCCAGCAGAAACCGGGACCCCGGATTAGGGTACGAGCAGTACTTC. Protein: CASRNRDPGLGYEQYF.

This chain uses TRBV7-9 with TRBJ2-7; 7 bases align to TRBD2. Germline V lookup: CDR1 SEHNR, CDR2 FQNEAQ (reference sequence). The CDR3 is made up of 13 amino acids. Trimming removed 5 bases from V and 4 bases from J; junction bases left unmatched: 5. The CDR3 reads CASSPPGGYEQYF. The CDR3 DNA follows: TGTGCCAGCAGCCCCCCGGGAGGTTACGAGCAGTACTTC.

The chain combines TRBV5-1 with TRBJ2-3; no firm D call. This CDR3 is built from 14 residues. Germline assignment: CDR1 SGHRS and CDR2 YFSETQ. Deletions cut 0 bases from V and 4 bases from J, with 9 bases between. CDR3 sequence reads: CASSLVSGPDTQYF. The DNA for the CDR3 is TGCGCCAGCAGCTTGGTCTCTGGGCCAGATACGCAGTATTTT.

This chain connects TRBV6-6 to TRBJ1-4; D perhaps matches TRBD1 (6 bases). V shed 2 bases and J shed 7 bases, with 17 bases lying between them. Germline V lookup: CDR1 MNHNY, CDR2 SVGAGI (reference sequence). The CDR3 is made up of 16 amino acids. CDR3 nucleotides: TGTGCCAGCAGTTACCCGGAAGGGGGATCGGGTGAAAAACTGTTTTTT. This translates into CASSYPEGGSGEKLFF.

The CDR3 reads CASSPFRSSNQPQHF. For the CDR3, the DNA is TGTGCCAGCAGCCCATTCCGTAGTAGCAATCAGCCCCAGCATTTT. The chain couples TRBV7-2 to TRBJ1-5; no definite D call. This CDR3 is built from 15 residues. Deletions cut 5 bases from V and 0 bases from J, with 11 bases between. In germline, CDR1 is SGHTA, CDR2 FQGNSA.

This sequence joins TRBV7-8 and TRBJ1-1; 8 bases are shared with TRBD1. V dropped 3 bases and J dropped 7; count of bases not matched to a gene: 10. Germline V gene data show CDR1 as SGHVS and CDR2 as FQNEAQ. The CDR3 totals 15 residues. CDR3 in DNA: TGTGCCAGCAGCTTTAGAGACAGGGGATCCGGTGAAGCTTTCTTT. Its translation: CASSFRDRGSGEAFF.

The genes are TRBV11-2 and TRBJ2-1; 9 bases line up with TRBD2. The CDR3 contains 14 residues. Germline trimming cut 5 bases from V and 4 bases from J; bases unmatched to any gene: 3. Germline V gene lookup returns CDR1 SGHAT and CDR2 FQNNGV. CDR3 region: CASSVLAGYNEQFF. CDR3 nucleotide sequence: TGTGCCAGCAGCGTTCTAGCGGGATACAATGAGCAGTTCTTC.

This sequence joins TRBV29-1 and TRBJ1-1; D is possibly TRBD1 (6 bases). In germline, CDR1 is SQVTM, CDR2 ANQGSEA. The V and J ends lost 8 bases and 3 bases respectively, with 10 bases between them. CDR3 length equals 11 residues. The CDR3 is CSTGQYTEAFF. The CDR3 nucleotides read TGCAGCACGGGACAATACACTGAAGCTTTCTTT.

The J gene is TRBJ2-7, the V gene TRBV5-4, with D possibly matching TRBD2 (5 bases). The CDR3 totals 14 residues. Germline CDR1 SGHNT, CDR2 YYREEE (reference sequence). V lost 7 bases and J 5 bases, leaving 19 bases between the germline ends. The CDR3, as DNA: TGTGCCAGCGCCCCTGGGGAGAGGGTCGACGAGCAGTACTTC. Protein sequence: CASAPGERVDEQYF. Together with reference TRBV5-4 and TRBJ2-7, the CDR3 gives the full variable domain: ETGVTQSPTHLIKTRGQQVTLRCSSQSGHNTVSWYQQALGQGPQFIFQYYREEENGRGNFPPRFSGLQFPNYSSELNVNALELDDSALYLCASAPGERVDEQYFGPGTRLTVT.

This clone has a single count. The V and J genes are TRBV11-2 and TRBJ2-5; D not resolved. Trimming removed 1 base from V and 7 bases from J, with 10 bases in between. This CDR3 has 13 residues. In germline, CDR1 is SGHAT, CDR2 FQNNGV. The CDR3 protein is CASSLVDFGTQYF. CDR3 DNA sequence: TGTGCCAGCAGCTTAGTAGATTTCGGGACCCAGTACTTC.

With regard to this clone: The same CDR3 is also encoded by other DNA sequences in this sample. J is TRBJ2-3 and V is TRBV5-1, with 16 bases lining up with TRBD2. Trimming removed 7 bases from V and 0 bases from J; junction bases left unmatched: 8. The CDR3 runs 18 residues. Germline CDR1 is SGHRS and CDR2 is YFSETQ. The CDR3 reads CASSQGLAGGPSTDTQYF. The CDR3 bases are TGCGCCAGCTCCCAGGGACTAGCGGGAGGGCCTAGCACAGATACGCAGTATTTT. Based on the CDR3 plus reference TRBV5-1 and TRBJ2-3, the full variable domain is KAGVTQTPRYLIKTRGQQVTLSCSPISGHRSVSWYQQTPGQGLQFLFEYFSETQRNKGNFPGRFSGRQFSNSRSEMNVSTLELGDSALYLCASSQGLAGGPSTDTQYFGPGTRLTVL.

V usage is TRBV6-1 and J usage is TRBJ2-1; D perhaps matches TRBD1 (5 bases). Germline V gene data show CDR1 as MNHNS and CDR2 as SASEGT. V was clipped by 6 bases and J by 5 bases, with 11 bases between them. CDR3 length: 13 residues. The CDR3 DNA reads as TGTGCCAGCAGCGTAGGACATAACAATGAGCAGTTCTTC. This encodes CASSVGHNNEQFF.

V usage is TRBV10-3 and J usage is TRBJ2-3, with TRBD2 matching 16 bases. The V gene end was trimmed by 6 bases and the J gene end by 1 base; junction bases not matched to a gene: 10. The CDR3 is made up of 19 amino acids. The germline gives CDR1 ENHRY, CDR2 SYGVKD. The CDR3 reads CAISPLGLAGGTRTDTQYF. The DNA of the CDR3 is TGTGCCATCAGCCCATTGGGACTAGCGGGAGGGACCCGCACAGATACGCAGTATTTT.

This CDR3 is CASSSPWQVGPHSYEQYF. The CDR3 DNA reads as TGTGCCAGCAGTTCGCCTTGGCAGGTAGGGCCCCACTCCTACGAGCAGTACTTC. This chain joins TRBV28 and TRBJ2-7; D unresolved. V lost 4 bases to trimming and J lost 0 bases, with 22 bases between them. This CDR3 comprises 18 residues. Germline V lookup: CDR1 MDHEN, CDR2 SYDVKM.

This rearrangement joins TRBV6-6 to TRBJ2-7, with 7 bases identical to TRBD2. The germline V gene has CDR1 MNHNY and CDR2 SVGAGI (reference sequence). The length of the CDR3 is 16 residues. V dropped 6 bases and J dropped 2; count of bases not matched to a gene: 13. The CDR3 coding sequence is TGTGCCAGCAGACGGTGGGAGGGAGAGGTTCCCTACGAGCAGTACTTC. Translating gives CASRRWEGEVPYEQYF.

V and J are TRBV11-3 and TRBJ2-5, with 11 bases that match TRBD2. After removal of 5 bases from V and 4 bases from J, the junction contained 6 bases not matched to a gene. The germline V gene encodes CDR1 SGHNT and CDR2 YENEEA. The CDR3 sequence is 15 residues long. The CDR3 is CASSIAGGARETQYF. In DNA, the CDR3 is TGTGCCAGCAGCATAGCGGGAGGGGCCCGAGAGACCCAGTACTTC.

The chain carries TRBV30 and TRBJ2-1, with D perhaps matching TRBD2 (6 bases). CDR3 length: 17 amino acids. Germline V gene sequence: CDR1 GTSNPN, CDR2 SVGIG (reference sequence). Trimming cost V 2 bases and J 6 bases, with 23 bases left between them. The DNA for the CDR3 is TGTGCCTGGAGTACCTCCGGGACGAAGCGGGCACTCAATGAGCAGTTCTTC. Translated, it gives CAWSTSGTKRALNEQFF.

The V and J genes are TRBV30 and TRBJ2-3; D unresolved. Germline CDR1 reads GTSNPN; CDR2 reads SVGIG (reference sequence). The CDR3 is 13 amino acids. The ends were cut back, 2 bases at V and 0 bases at J, with 6 bases in the middle. The CDR3 nucleotides are TGTGCCTGGAGTATTAGGAGCACAGATACGCAGTATTTT. Translated: CAWSIRSTDTQYF.

The gene calls are TRBV19 and TRBJ1-1; weak D call: TRBD1 (5 bases). The V gene lost 7 bases and the J gene lost 0 bases, with 12 bases spanning the gap. The CDR3 covers 14 residues. Germline V CDR1 and CDR2: LNHDA, SQIVND (reference sequence). CDR3 in amino acids: CASTRRGLNTEAFF. Here the CDR3 DNA reads TGTGCCAGTACGCGAAGGGGATTGAACACTGAAGCTTTCTTT.

Note on this clone: Other DNA sequences in this specimen translate into the identical CDR3. The chain joins TRBV7-9 to TRBJ2-7, with D possibly TRBD1 on 6 matching bases. V was trimmed by 6 bases and J by 2 bases, leaving 11 bases between them. CDR1 and CDR2 from the germline V gene are SEHNR and FQNEAQ (reference sequence). This CDR3 spans 13 amino acids. The CDR3 sequence: CASSLGGPYEQYF. The CDR3 nucleotides are TGTGCCAGCAGTCTAGGGGGACCCTACGAGCAGTACTTC.

V gene TRBV7-3 combines with J gene TRBJ2-1; weak D call: TRBD2 (6 bases). The CDR3 runs 12 residues. Between the trimmed V and J ends, which lost 6 bases and 10 bases, there was a span of 13 bases. The germline CDR1 and CDR2 sequences are SGHTA and FQGTGA. The CDR3 is CASSRIADEQFF. The CDR3 DNA is TGTGCCAGCAGTCGGATAGCGGACGAGCAGTTCTTC.

This chain uses TRBV9 with TRBJ2-3; no clear D gene. Germline lookup yields CDR1 SGDLS and CDR2 YYNGEE. This CDR3 has 18 residues. V lost 0 bases and J lost 5, with 22 bases in between. This CDR3 is CASSVGAESWKWKDTQYF. Here the CDR3 DNA reads TGTGCCAGCAGCGTAGGGGCCGAGTCATGGAAATGGAAAGATACGCAGTATTTT.

This chain links TRBV6-6 with TRBJ1-4; the D gene is possibly TRBD1 (6 bases). Trimming took off 5 bases at V and 12 bases at J, with 13 bases between the two ends. CDR1 is MNHNY and CDR2 is SVGAGI in the germline V gene (reference sequence). This CDR3 is built from 12 residues. As DNA, the CDR3 is TGTGCCAGCAGTCCCCAGGGGCGAGAACTGTTTTTT. Its protein product is CASSPQGRELFF.

The chain recombines TRBV19 with TRBJ2-5; 9 bases are shared with TRBD1. The CDR3 extends over 14 amino acids. With 6 bases clipped from V and 5 bases from J, the junction kept 7 bases outside the gene matches. Germline lookup yields CDR1 LNHDA and CDR2 SQIVND (reference sequence). This chain's CDR3 is CASSPDRGGETQYF. CDR3 bases: TGTGCCAGTAGCCCGGACAGGGGAGGTGAGACCCAGTACTTC.

This rearrangement joins TRBV18 to TRBJ2-3; D is unresolved. This CDR3 is built from 16 residues. The germline gives CDR1 KGHSH, CDR2 LQKENI. The germline V and J ends were trimmed by 1 base and 0 bases, with 11 bases remaining between them. The CDR3 protein is CASSPLGFSSTDTQYF. DNA of the CDR3: TGTGCCAGCTCACCACTGGGTTTTTCGAGCACAGATACGCAGTATTTT.

V usage is TRBV9 and J usage is TRBJ1-3; a possible D gene is TRBD1 (6 bases). The germline CDR1 and CDR2 sequences are SGDLS and YYNGEE. The length of the CDR3 is 16 residues. Trimming removed 4 bases at V and 0 bases at J, with 14 bases between. CDR3 residues: CASSTLDSYSGNTIYF. The DNA for the CDR3 is TGTGCCAGCAGCACACTGGACAGTTACTCTGGAAACACCATATATTTT.

This chain connects TRBV19 to TRBJ2-1; TRBD1 matches at 11 bases. With 2 bases clipped from V and 12 bases from J, the junction kept 9 bases outside the gene matches. The CDR3 is 15 amino acids. Germline V gives CDR1 LNHDA, CDR2 SQIVND (reference sequence). The DNA for the CDR3 is TGTGCCAGTAGTATACCCGGGACAGGGGGACTTCGGCAGTTCTTC. It yields the protein CASSIPGTGGLRQFF.

The V gene is TRBV7-2, the J gene TRBJ2-5; 11 bases fit TRBD1. Germline values: CDR1 SGHTA, CDR2 FQGNSA. The CDR3 is made up of 16 amino acids. V shed 5 bases and J 4 bases; nucleotides not matched to a gene: 9. Here the CDR3 DNA reads TGTGCCAGCAGCCGCCGGGACAGGGGGAGTGGAGAGACCCAGTACTTC. This translates into CASSRRDRGSGETQYF. The full variable domain, rest sourced from reference TRBV7-2 and TRBJ2-5, is GAGVSQSPSNKVTEKGKDVELRCDPISGHTALYWYRQSLGQGLEFLIYFQGNSAPDKSGLPSDRFSAERTGGSVSTLTIQRTQQEDSAVYLCASSRRDRGSGETQYFGPGTRLLVL.